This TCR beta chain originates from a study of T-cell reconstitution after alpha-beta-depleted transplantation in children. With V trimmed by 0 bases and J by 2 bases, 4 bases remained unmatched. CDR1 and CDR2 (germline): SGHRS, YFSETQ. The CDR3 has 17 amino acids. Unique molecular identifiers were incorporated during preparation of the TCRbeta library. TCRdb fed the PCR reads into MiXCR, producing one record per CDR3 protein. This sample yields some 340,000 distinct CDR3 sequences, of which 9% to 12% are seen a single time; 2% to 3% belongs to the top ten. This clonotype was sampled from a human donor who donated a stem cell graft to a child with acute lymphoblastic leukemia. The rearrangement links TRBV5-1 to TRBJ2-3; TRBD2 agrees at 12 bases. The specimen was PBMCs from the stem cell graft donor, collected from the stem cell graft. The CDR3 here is CASSLVTSGRPTDTQYF. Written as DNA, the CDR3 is TGCGCCAGCAGCTTGGTAACTAGCGGGAGGCCCACAGATACGCAGTATTTT.